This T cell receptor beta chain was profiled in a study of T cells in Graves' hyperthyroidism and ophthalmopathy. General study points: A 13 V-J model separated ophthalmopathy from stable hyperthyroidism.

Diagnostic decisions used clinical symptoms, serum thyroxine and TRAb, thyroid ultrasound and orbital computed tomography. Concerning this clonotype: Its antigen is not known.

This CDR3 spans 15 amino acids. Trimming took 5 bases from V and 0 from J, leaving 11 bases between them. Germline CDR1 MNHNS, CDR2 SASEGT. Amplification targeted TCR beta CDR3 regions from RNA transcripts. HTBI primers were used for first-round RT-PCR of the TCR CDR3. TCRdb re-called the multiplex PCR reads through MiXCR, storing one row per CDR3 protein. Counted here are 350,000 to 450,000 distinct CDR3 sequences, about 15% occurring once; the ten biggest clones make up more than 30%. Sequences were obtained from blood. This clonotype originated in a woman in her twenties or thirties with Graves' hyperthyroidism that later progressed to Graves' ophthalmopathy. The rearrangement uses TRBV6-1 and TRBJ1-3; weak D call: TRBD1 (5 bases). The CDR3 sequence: CASSTGRSSGNTIYF. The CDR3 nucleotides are TGTGCCAGCAGTACGGGACGCAGCTCTGGAAACACCATATATTTT.